This T cell receptor beta chain was profiled in a study of shared clonotypes between healthy human individuals. This CDR3 is built from 14 residues. V lost 2 bases to trimming and J lost 4 bases, with 11 bases between them. Germline V gives CDR1 SGHNT, CDR2 YENEEA. With ten immunoSEQ deep assay plates, unsorted PBMC DNA underwent sequencing. Assay: immunoSEQ multiplex PCR; the TCRdb copy retains only in-frame clones and omits some. The table shows about 480,000 clones, with over 75% occurring only once. Sequencing was performed on PBMCs. The clonotype comes from a woman between 35 and 50 years old in good health. Some clones in this sample may be carry-over from other donors' samples. V is TRBV11-3 and J is TRBJ2-5, with TRBD2 as a possible D gene (6 bases). The CDR3 coding sequence is TGTGCCAGCAGCTTATCGGGAGTGACAGAGACCCAGTACTTC. Encoded protein: CASSLSGVTETQYF.